Reported below is one T cell receptor (beta chain). Its target is unknown. The junction shows a germline mismatch at one end, possibly a read error. Per the germline V gene, CDR1 is MNHNS and CDR2 is SASEGT. The CDR3 totals 14 residues. The assay that was used to sequence DNA from cultured CD4+ T cells was the Oncomine TCR Beta short-read assay. TCRdb re-derived calls from the PCR reads in MiXCR, one entry per CDR3 protein. Of 7,000 to 8,500 distinct CDR3 sequences listed, roughly 56% are singletons. Stated treatment: roughly nine-day PBMC culture with coronavirus spike peptide pools or control peptides (ViraFEST assay). This sample was taken from a study of vaccination and CD4 T cells after COVID-19. At the level of the study: The authors used overlapping spike peptides from SARS-CoV-2, HCoV-NL63, HCoV-OC43 and HCoV-229E to stimulate cells. Whole-study results and caveats: Looking at convalescent patients, a median about 90% of reactive clones were present only post-vaccination. Only relatively few convalescent patients were studied, and early post-infection timepoints were not analyzed.

The chain couples TRBV6-1 to TRBJ1-2, with a weak D call TRBD1 (6 bases). Specimen: CD4+ T cells from blood, cultured in vitro. The TCR comes from a human donor who had recovered from COVID-19. CDR3 coding DNA: TGCGCCAGCAGTGAGGGGGGGCAAGTCTATGGCTACACCTTC. Translated, it gives CASSEGGQVYGYTF.